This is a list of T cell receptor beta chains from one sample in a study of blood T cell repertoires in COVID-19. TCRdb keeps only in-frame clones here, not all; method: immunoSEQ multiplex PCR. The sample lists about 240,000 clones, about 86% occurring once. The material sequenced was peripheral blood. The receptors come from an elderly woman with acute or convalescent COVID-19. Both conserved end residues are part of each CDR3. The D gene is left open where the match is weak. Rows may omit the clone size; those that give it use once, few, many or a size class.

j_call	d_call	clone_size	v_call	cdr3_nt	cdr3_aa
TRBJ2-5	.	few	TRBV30	TGTGCCTGGAGTGTACAATTCCCCCCGACCCAGTACTTC	CAWSVQFPPTQYF
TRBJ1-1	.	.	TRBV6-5	TGTGCCAGCAGTTACTCAGGGGCCACTGAAGCTTTCTTT	CASSYSGATEAFF
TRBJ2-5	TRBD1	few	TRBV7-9	TGTGCCAGCAGCATACAGGGGGCTCGGGAGACCCAGTACTTC	CASSIQGARETQYF
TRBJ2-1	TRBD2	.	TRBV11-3	TGTGCCAGCAGCCAAAGACTAGCGGGGGTCAATGAGCAGTTCTTC	CASSQRLAGVNEQFF
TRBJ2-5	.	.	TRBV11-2	TGTGCCAGCAGCTCACAAGAGACCCAGTACTTC	CASSSQETQYF
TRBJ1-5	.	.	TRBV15	TGTGCCACCAGCAGAGGTCGCGGGCTAGGTCAGCCCCAGCATTTT	CATSRGRGLGQPQHF
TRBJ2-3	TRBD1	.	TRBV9	TGTGCCAGCAGCGCCCGGGACAGGGGGACAGATACGCAGTATTTT	CASSARDRGTDTQYF
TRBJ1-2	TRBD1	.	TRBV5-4	TGTGCCAGCAGCCTCCAGGGGGCCCACCTTGGAGGCTACACCTTC	CASSLQGAHLGGYTF
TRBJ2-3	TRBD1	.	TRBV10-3	TGTGCCATCGAGGGACAGGGCACAGATACGCAGTATTTT	CAIEGQGTDTQYF
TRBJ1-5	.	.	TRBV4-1	TGCGCCAGCAGCCAAGTAGGACTAATCGGCAATCAGCCCCAGCATTTT	CASSQVGLIGNQPQHF